One and the same sample provided the 7 T cell receptor beta chains below, sequenced in a study of blood T cell repertoires in COVID-19. Produced via immunoSEQ multiplex PCR; TCRdb's table is partial and in-frame only. The profile covers some 120,000 clones, with around nine tenths appearing a single time and approximately 8% taken by the ten largest. The sample taken for sequencing was peripheral blood. The source of these receptors is a man aged 50-60 years with acute or convalescent COVID-19.

This clone has a single count. At one end, the junction sequence differs from germline, possibly due to a read error. The J gene is TRBJ1-1, the V gene TRBV6-5; no definite D call. Germline assignment: CDR1 MNHEY and CDR2 SVGAGI. The CDR3 has 14 residues. As DNA, the CDR3 is TGTGCCAGCACTTACCCAGGAGGGAACACTGAAGCTTTCTTT. It yields the protein CASTYPGGNTEAFF.

The CDR3 reads CASSETSVNTGELFF. The CDR3 DNA is TGTGCCAGTAGTGAGACTAGCGTAAACACCGGGGAGCTGTTTTTT. This chain uses TRBV19 with TRBJ2-2; 8 nucleotides align to TRBD2. CDR1 LNHDA and CDR2 SQIVND come from the germline V gene (reference sequence). With V trimmed by 5 bases and J by 2 bases, 4 bases remained unmatched. The CDR3 is 15 residues long.

The chain combines TRBV27 with TRBJ2-5, with D maybe TRBD2 (6 bases). Germline assignment: CDR1 MNHEY and CDR2 SMNVEV (reference sequence). CDR3 size: 15 residues. Trimming left V 2 bases short and J 2 bases short, with 12 bases between. The CDR3 protein is CASSLQGGIQETQYF. The CDR3 nucleotides read TGTGCCAGCAGTTTACAAGGCGGGATTCAAGAGACCCAGTACTTC.

To note about this clone: At one of its ends the junction is not consistent with the germline gene, which may arise from a read error. J is TRBJ1-1 and V is TRBV4-1, with D possibly matching TRBD1 (5 bases). The CDR3 is 14 amino acids. The germline CDR1 and CDR2 sequences are MGHRA and YSYEKL. CDR3 bases: TGCGCCAGCAGCCACCCCGGAGAAGGGACTGGAGCTTTCTTT. This encodes CASSHPGEGTGAFF.

The chain is built from TRBV6-5 and TRBJ2-1; 9 bases agree with TRBD1. This CDR3 spans 15 amino acids. Trimming took 4 bases from V and 8 from J; bases not matched to a gene: 9. CDR1 MNHEY and CDR2 SVGAGI come from the germline V gene. CDR3 residues: CASSSPGQGWHEQFF. The DNA for the CDR3 is TGTGCCAGCAGTTCTCCGGGACAGGGTTGGCATGAGCAGTTCTTC.

The gene calls are TRBV5-1 and TRBJ2-7; D perhaps matches TRBD1 (5 bases). This CDR3 is built from 14 residues. Trimming removed 2 bases from V and 2 bases from J, with 11 bases in between. CDR1 SGHRS and CDR2 YFSETQ come from the germline V gene. The CDR3 region is CASSFAGWAYEQYF. CDR3 bases: TGCGCCAGCAGCTTCGCAGGGTGGGCCTACGAGCAGTACTTC. Drawing the rest from reference TRBV5-1 and TRBJ2-7, the complete variable domain is KAGVTQTPRYLIKTRGQQVTLSCSPISGHRSVSWYQQTPGQGLQFLFEYFSETQRNKGNFPGRFSGRQFSNSRSEMNVSTLELGDSALYLCASSFAGWAYEQYFGPGTRLTVT.

The chain uses TRBV6-6 and TRBJ2-2; D is ambiguous. CDR1 is MNHNY, CDR2 SVGAGI, per germline (reference sequence). This CDR3 comprises 12 residues. Trimming removed 4 bases at V and 6 bases at J, with 6 bases between. This CDR3 is CASSSQSGELFF. The CDR3 DNA sequence: TGTGCCAGCAGTTCCCAATCCGGGGAGCTGTTTTTT.